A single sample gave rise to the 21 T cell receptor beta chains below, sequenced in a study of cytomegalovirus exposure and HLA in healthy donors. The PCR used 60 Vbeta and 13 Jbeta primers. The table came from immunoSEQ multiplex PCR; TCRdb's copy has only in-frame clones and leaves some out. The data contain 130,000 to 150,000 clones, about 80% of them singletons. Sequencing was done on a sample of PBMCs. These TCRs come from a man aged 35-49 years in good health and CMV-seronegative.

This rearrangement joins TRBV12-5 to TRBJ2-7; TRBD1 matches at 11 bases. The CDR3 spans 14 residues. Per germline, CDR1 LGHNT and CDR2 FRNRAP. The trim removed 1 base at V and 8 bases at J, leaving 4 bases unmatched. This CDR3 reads CASGLEGTGGKQYF. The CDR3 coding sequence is TGTGCTAGTGGTTTGGAGGGGACAGGGGGGAAGCAGTACTTC.

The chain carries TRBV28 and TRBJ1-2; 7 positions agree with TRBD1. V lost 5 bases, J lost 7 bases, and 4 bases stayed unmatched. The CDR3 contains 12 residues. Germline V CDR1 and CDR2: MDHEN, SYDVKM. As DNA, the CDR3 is TGTGCCAGCAGTCAGGGGGAGGTTGGCTACACCTTC. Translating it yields CASSQGEVGYTF.

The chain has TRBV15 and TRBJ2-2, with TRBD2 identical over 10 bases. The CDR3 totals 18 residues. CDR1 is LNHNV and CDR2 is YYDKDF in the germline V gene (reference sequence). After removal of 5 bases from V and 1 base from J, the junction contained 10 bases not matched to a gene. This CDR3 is CATSVRNIAGGNTGELFF. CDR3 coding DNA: TGTGCCACCAGCGTAAGAAACATAGCGGGGGGGAACACCGGGGAGCTGTTTTTT.

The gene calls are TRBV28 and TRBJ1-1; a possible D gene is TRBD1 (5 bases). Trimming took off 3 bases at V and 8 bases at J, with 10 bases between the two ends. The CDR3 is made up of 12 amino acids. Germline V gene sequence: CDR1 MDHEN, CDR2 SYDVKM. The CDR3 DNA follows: TGTGCCAGCAGTTTCTCCACAGGAGAAGCTTTCTTT. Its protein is CASSFSTGEAFF.

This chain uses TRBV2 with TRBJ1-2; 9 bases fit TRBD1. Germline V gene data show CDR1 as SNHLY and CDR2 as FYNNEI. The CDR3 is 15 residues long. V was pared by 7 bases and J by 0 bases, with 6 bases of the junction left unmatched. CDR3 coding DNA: TGTGCCAGCAAAGGGACAGGGATCGCTAACTATGGCTACACCTTC. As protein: CASKGTGIANYGYTF.

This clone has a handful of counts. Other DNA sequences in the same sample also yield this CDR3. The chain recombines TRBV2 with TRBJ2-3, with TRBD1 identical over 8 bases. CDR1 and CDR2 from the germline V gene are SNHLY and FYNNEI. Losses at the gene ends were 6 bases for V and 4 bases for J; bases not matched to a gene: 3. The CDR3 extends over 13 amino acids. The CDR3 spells CASRTGVADTQYF. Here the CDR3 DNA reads TGTGCCAGCAGGACAGGGGTAGCAGATACGCAGTATTTT. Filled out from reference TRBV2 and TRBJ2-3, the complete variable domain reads EPEVTQTPSHQVTQMGQEVILRCVPISNHLYFYWYRQILGQKVEFLVSFYNNEISEKSEIFDDQFSVERPDGSNFTLKIRSTKLEDSAMYFCASRTGVADTQYFGPGTRLTVL.

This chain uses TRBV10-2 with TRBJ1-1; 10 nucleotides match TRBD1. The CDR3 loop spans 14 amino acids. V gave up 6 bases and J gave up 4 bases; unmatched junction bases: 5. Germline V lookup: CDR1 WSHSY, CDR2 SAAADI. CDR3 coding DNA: TGCGCCAGCAGCCGACAGGGGGCCGGCACTGAAGCTTTCTTT. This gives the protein CASSRQGAGTEAFF.

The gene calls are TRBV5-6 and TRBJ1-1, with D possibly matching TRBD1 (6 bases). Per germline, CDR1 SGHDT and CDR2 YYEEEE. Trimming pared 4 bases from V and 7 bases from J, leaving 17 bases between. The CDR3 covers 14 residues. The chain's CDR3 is CASSRAGVSGEAFF. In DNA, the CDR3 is TGTGCCAGCAGCAGGGCAGGGGTAAGCGGTGAAGCTTTCTTT.

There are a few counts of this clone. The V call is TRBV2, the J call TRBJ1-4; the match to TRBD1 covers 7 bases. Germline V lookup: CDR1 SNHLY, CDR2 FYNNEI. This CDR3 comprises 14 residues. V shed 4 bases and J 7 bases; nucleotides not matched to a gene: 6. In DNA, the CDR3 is TGTGCCAGCAGTGCTGGAGGGGGCGGTGAAAAACTGTTTTTT. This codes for CASSAGGGGEKLFF.

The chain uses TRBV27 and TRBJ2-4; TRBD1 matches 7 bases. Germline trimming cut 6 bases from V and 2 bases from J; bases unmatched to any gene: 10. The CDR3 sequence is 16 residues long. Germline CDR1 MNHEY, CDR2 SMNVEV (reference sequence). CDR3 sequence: CASSPSDRVTKNIQYF. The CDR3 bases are TGTGCCAGCAGCCCTTCTGACAGGGTAACCAAAAACATTCAGTACTTC.

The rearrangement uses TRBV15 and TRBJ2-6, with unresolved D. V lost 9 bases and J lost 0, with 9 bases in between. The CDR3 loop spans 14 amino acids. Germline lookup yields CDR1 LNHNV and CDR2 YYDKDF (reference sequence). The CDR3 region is CATAGDSGANVLTF. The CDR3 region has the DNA TGTGCCACTGCAGGTGACTCTGGGGCCAACGTCCTGACTTTC.

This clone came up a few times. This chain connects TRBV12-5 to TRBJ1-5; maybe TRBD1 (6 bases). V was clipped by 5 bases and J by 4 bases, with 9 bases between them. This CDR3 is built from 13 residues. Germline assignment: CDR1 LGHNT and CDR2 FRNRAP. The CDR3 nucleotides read TGTGCTAGTGGTAGACAGGAGAATCAGCCCCAGCATTTT. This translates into CASGRQENQPQHF.

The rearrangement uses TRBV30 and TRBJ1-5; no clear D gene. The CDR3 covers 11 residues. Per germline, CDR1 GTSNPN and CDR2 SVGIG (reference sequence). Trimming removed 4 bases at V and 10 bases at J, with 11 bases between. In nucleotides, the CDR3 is TGTGCCTGGAATACTGCGGGACCCCAGCATTTT. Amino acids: CAWNTAGPQHF.

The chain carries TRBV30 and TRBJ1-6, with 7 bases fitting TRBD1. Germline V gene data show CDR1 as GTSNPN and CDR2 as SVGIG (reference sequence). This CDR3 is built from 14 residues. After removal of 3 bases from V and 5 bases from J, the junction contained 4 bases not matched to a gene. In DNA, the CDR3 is TGTGCCTGGAGGGGACAGCCTAATAATTCACCCCTCCACTTT. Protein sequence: CAWRGQPNNSPLHF.

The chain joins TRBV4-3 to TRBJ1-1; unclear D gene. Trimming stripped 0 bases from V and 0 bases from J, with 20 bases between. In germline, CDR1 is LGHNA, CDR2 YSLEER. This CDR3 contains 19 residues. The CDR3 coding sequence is TGCGCCAGCAGCCAAGACCCCCACTTCGAGGGAAACCTGAACACTGAAGCTTTCTTT. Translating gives CASSQDPHFEGNLNTEAFF.

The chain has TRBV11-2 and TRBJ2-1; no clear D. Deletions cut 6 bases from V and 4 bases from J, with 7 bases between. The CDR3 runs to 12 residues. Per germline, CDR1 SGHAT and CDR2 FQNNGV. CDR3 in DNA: TGTGCCAGCAGTGACTTATACAATGAGCAGTTCTTC. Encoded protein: CASSDLYNEQFF.

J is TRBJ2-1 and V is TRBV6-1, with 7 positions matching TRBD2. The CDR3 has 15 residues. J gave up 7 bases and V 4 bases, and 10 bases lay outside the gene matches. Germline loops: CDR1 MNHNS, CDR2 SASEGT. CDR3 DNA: TGTGCCAGCAGTGGTACCGGGACTACGAAGAATGAGCAGTTCTTC. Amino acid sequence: CASSGTGTTKNEQFF.

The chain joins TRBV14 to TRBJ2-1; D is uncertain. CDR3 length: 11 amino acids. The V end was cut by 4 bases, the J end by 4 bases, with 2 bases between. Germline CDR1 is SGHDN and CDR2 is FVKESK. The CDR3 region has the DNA TGTGCCAGCAGCCCTTACAATGAGCAGTTCTTC. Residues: CASSPYNEQFF.

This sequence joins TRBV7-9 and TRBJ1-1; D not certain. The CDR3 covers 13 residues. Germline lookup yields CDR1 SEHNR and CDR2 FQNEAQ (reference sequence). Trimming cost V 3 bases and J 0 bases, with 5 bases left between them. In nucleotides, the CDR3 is TGTGCCAGCAGCTTTGCAGTGAACACTGAAGCTTTCTTT. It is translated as CASSFAVNTEAFF.

The CDR3 bases are TGCGCCAGCAGCTTGGAGAGAGTGGATAAAGGCGGGGGGGACACAGATACGCAGTATTTT. This sequence encodes CASSLERVDKGGGDTDTQYF. The gene calls are TRBV5-1 and TRBJ2-3; 9 bases map to TRBD2. This CDR3 has 20 residues. The junction had 16 bases not matched to a gene; V was cut back by 0 bases and J by 2 bases. Germline V CDR1 and CDR2: SGHRS, YFSETQ.

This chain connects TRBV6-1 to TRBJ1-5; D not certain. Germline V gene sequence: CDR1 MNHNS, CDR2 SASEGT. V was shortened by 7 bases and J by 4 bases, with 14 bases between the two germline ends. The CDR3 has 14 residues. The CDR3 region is CASMLGSGNQPQHF. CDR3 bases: TGTGCCAGCATGTTGGGCAGCGGTAATCAGCCCCAGCATTTT.